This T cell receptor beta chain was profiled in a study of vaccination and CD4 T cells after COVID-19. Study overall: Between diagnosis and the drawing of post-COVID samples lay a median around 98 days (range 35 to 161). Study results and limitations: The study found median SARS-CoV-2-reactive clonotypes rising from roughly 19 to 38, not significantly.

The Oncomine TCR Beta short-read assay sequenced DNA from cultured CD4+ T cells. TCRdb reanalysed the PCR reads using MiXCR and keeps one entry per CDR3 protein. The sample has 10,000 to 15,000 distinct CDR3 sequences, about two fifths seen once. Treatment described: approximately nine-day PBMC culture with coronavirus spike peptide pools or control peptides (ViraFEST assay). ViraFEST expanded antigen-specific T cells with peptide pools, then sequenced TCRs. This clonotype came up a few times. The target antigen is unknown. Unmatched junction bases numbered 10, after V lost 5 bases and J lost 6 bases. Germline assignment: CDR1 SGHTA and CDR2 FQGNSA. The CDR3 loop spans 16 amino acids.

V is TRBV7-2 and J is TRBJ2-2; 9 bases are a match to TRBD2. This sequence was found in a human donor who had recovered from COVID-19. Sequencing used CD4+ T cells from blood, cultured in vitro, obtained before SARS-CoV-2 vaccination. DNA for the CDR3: TGTGCCAGCAGCCCTGAAGCGGGAGGTCGCCCCGGGGAGCTGTTTTTT. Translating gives CASSPEAGGRPGELFF.